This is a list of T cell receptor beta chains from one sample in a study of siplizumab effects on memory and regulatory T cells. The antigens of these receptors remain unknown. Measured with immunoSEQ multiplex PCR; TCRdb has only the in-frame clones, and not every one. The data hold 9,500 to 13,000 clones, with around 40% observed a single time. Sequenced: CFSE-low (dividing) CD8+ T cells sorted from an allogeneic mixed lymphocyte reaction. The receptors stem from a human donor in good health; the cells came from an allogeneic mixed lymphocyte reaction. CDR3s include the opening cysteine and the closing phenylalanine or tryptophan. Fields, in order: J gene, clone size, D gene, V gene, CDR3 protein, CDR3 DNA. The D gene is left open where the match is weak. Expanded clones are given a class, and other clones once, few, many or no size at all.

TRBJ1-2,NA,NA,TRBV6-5,CASSYSQGRDGYTF,TGTGCCAGCAGTTACTCGCAAGGGAGGGATGGCTACACCTTC
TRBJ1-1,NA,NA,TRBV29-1,CSVENGVSYTEAFF,TGCAGCGTTGAAAATGGGGTTTCGTACACTGAAGCTTTCTTT
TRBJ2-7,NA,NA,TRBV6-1,CAISPGVGYEQYF,TGTGCCATCAGTCCGGGGGTTGGGTACGAGCAGTACTTC
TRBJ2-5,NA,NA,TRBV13,CASSFRQVQETQYF,TGTGCCAGCAGCTTCAGACAGGTTCAAGAGACCCAGTACTTC
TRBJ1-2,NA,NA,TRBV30,CAWSAAGAKSYGYTF,TGTGCCTGGAGTGCTGCAGGGGCAAAGTCTTATGGCTACACCTTC
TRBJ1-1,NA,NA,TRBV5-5,CASSLEGVGTEAFF,TGTGCCAGCAGCCTGGAGGGGGTAGGGACTGAAGCTTTCTTT
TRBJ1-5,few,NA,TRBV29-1,CSVETGLSNQPQHF,TGCAGCGTTGAAACAGGGTTGAGCAATCAGCCCCAGCATTTT
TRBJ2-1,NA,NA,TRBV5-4,CASSLWLVKNEQFF,TGTGCCAGCAGCTTGTGGCTAGTCAAGAATGAGCAGTTCTTC
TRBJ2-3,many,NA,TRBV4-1,CASSQEGRRTDTQYF,TGCGCCAGCAGCCAAGAGGGACGGAGGACAGATACGCAGTATTTT
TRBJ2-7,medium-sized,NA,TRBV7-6,CASSLVSGGTYEQYF,TGTGCCAGCAGCTTAGTCTCGGGCGGAACCTACGAGCAGTACTTC
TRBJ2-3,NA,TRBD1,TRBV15,CATSSEGQGGTDTQYF,TGTGCCACCAGCAGTGAAGGACAGGGGGGAACAGATACGCAGTATTTT
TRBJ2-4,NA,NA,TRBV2,CASSEIDLAKNIQYF,TGTGCCAGCAGTGAAATAGACCTAGCCAAAAACATTCAGTACTTC
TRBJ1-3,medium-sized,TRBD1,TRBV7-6,CASSATGGNTIYF,TGTGCCAGCAGCGCGACAGGGGGAAACACCATATATTTT
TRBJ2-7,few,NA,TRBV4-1,CASSPDRDFYEQYF,TGCGCCAGCAGCCCAGACCGGGATTTCTACGAGCAGTACTTC
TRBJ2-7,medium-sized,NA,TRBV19,CASSPGSSYEQYF,TGTGCCAGTAGTCCGGGGAGCTCCTACGAGCAGTACTTC
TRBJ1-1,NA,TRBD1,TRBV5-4,CASSQATQGGPQAFF,TGCGCCAGCAGCCAAGCCACTCAGGGGGGACCCCAAGCTTTCTTT
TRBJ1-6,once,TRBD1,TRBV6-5,CASSEGGQDSPLHF,TGTGCCAGCAGTGAAGGGGGACAGGATTCACCCCTCCACTTT
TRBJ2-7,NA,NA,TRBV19,CASSMGAASSYEQYF,TGTGCCAGTAGTATGGGGGCAGCGAGCTCCTACGAGCAGTACTTC
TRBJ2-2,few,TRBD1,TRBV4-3,CASSQQGAGTGELFF,TGCGCCAGCAGCCAACAGGGGGCTGGCACCGGGGAGCTGTTTTTT
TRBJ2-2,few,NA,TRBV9,CASSVATLTGELFF,TGTGCCAGCAGCGTGGCTACTCTAACCGGGGAGCTGTTTTTT
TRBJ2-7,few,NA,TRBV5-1,CASTRGGEQYF,TGCGCCAGCACCCGGGGCGGGGAGCAGTACTTC
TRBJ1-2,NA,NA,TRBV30,CAWKGGYGYTF,TGTGCCTGGAAAGGGGGCTATGGCTACACCTTC
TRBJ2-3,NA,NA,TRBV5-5,CASSFSPGPTSTDTQYF,TGTGCCAGCAGCTTCTCACCGGGACCTACCAGCACAGATACGCAGTATTTT
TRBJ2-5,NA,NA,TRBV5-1,CASSLGQGFETQYF,TGCGCCAGCAGCTTGGGGCAGGGATTCGAGACCCAGTACTTC